This T cell receptor beta chain was identified in a study of identifying expanded T cells in peripheral blood. Study findings and constraints: Approximately two-week clone count variance significantly increased as total template count grew.

TCRdb keeps only in-frame clones here, not all; method: immunoSEQ multiplex PCR. The table lists 100,000 to 150,000 clones, approximately 86% of them singletons. Collection occurred without any documented infections or immune events in donors. CDR3 length equals 14 residues. V was pared by 4 bases and J by 4 bases, with 14 bases between. In germline, CDR1 is SGDLS, CDR2 YYNGEE. About this clone: Its antigen is currently unknown.

The specimen was blood. The TCR was taken from a person aged 18-70 years in good health. The rearrangement uses TRBV9 and TRBJ1-2; D is ambiguous. The CDR3 DNA reads TGTGCCAGCAGCCCTGAGCACACGTTCTATGGCTACACCTTC. It codes for CASSPEHTFYGYTF.